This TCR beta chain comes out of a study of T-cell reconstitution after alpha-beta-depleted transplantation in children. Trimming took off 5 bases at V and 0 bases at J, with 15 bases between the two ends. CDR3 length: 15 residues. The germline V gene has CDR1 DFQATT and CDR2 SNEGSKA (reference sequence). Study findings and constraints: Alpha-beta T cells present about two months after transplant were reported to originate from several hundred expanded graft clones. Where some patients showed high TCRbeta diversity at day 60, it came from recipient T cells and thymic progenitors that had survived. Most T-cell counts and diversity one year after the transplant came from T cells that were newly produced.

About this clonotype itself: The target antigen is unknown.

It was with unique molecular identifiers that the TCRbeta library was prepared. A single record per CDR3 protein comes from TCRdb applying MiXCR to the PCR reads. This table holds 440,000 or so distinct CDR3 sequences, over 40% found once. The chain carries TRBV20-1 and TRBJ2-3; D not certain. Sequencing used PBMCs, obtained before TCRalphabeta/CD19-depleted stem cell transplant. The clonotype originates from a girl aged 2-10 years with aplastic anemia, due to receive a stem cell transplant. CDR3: CSALWAIASTDTQYF. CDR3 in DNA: TGCAGTGCTCTCTGGGCCATAGCTAGCACAGATACGCAGTATTTT.